One and the same sample provided the 18 T cell receptor beta chains below, sequenced in a study of CD8+ T cells in alopecia areata. It was cDNA, reverse transcribed from extracted RNA, that served as the sequencing template. Sequencing was performed with immunoSEQ multiplex PCR; in TCRdb, only in-frame clones are kept and a portion is missing. This table has 120,000 or so clones, around 63% appearing once. Treatment reported: oral pan-JAK inhibitor, 5-10 mg twice daily. This sample comprised CD4+ T cells sorted from blood, obtained at week 4, from a patient treated with tofacitinib. These receptors all stem from a human donor with alopecia areata.

The chain links TRBV29-1 to TRBJ2-3, with a tentative D call TRBD2 (6 bases). Trimming stripped 5 bases from V and 0 bases from J, with 12 bases between. The germline gives CDR1 SQVTM, CDR2 ANQGSEA. The CDR3 is 14 residues long. CDR3 in amino acids: CSVHGRLSTDTQYF. DNA of the CDR3: TGCAGCGTTCACGGGAGACTCAGCACAGATACGCAGTATTTT.

The chain links TRBV5-4 to TRBJ2-3, with TRBD2 matching 8 bases. The CDR3 covers 14 residues. Per germline, CDR1 SGHNT and CDR2 YYREEE (reference sequence). V shed 4 bases, J shed 5 bases, and the junction held 6 bases outside the gene matches. The CDR3 sequence: CASSHSGVGDTQYF. The CDR3 DNA reads TGTGCCAGCAGCCATAGCGGGGTGGGAGATACGCAGTATTTT. The complete variable domain, with remaining parts taken from reference TRBV5-4 and TRBJ2-3, reads ETGVTQSPTHLIKTRGQQVTLRCSSQSGHNTVSWYQQALGQGPQFIFQYYREEENGRGNFPPRFSGLQFPNYSSELNVNALELDDSALYLCASSHSGVGDTQYFGPGTRLTVL.

This clone was detected a few times. The chain is built from TRBV6-6 and TRBJ2-3; TRBD2 is a possible D gene (6 bases). CDR3 length: 15 amino acids. Trimming removed 2 bases from V and 0 bases from J, with 9 bases in between. Per the germline V gene, CDR1 is MNHNY and CDR2 is SVGAGI (reference sequence). CDR3 loop: CASSYGGTSTDTQYF. CDR3 in DNA: TGTGCCAGCAGTTACGGGGGGACTAGCACAGATACGCAGTATTTT.

J is TRBJ2-3 and V is TRBV29-1; TRBD2 aligns across 7 bases. Germline CDR1 and CDR2: SQVTM and ANQGSEA. The trim removed 4 bases at V and 0 bases at J, leaving 7 bases unmatched. The CDR3 has 15 amino acids. CDR3 amino acids: CSVVGGDSSTDTQYF. The CDR3 DNA follows: TGCAGCGTTGTGGGAGGGGATTCTAGCACAGATACGCAGTATTTT.

By share of the sample, this clone is medium-sized. CDR3 DNA: TGTGCCAGCAGCTTACAGCTAGCGGCTCATGAGCAGTTCTTC. Translation: CASSLQLAAHEQFF. The chain carries TRBV7-2 and TRBJ2-1, with 7 bases matching TRBD2. This CDR3 has 14 residues. Germline lookup yields CDR1 SGHTA and CDR2 FQGNSA. With 2 bases clipped from V and 8 bases from J, the junction kept 6 bases outside the gene matches.

There are a few counts of this clone. The CDR3 DNA sequence: TGTGCCAGCAGGAGGACGGGAGGGCTACATACGCAGTATTTT. Its protein is CASRRTGGLHTQYF. J is TRBJ2-3 and V is TRBV27; 8 positions match TRBD2. J lost 7 bases, V lost 6 bases, and 9 bases had no gene match. The CDR3 runs 14 residues. Germline V gives CDR1 MNHEY, CDR2 SMNVEV (reference sequence).

The CDR3, as DNA: TGTGCCAGCTCCGACAGGGGGCTGTCCGGGGAGCTGTTTTTT. Protein: CASSDRGLSGELFF. This chain connects TRBV27 to TRBJ2-2; 10 nucleotides agree with TRBD1. The germline V gene has CDR1 MNHEY and CDR2 SMNVEV (reference sequence). The CDR3 is 14 amino acids. Trimming removed 8 bases from V and 6 bases from J; junction bases left unmatched: 6.

The chain uses TRBV6-6 and TRBJ2-5; D remains unclear. This CDR3 has 12 amino acids. Germline CDR1 reads MNHNY; CDR2 reads SVGAGI (reference sequence). Trimming removed 4 bases at V and 8 bases at J, with 11 bases between. The CDR3 here is CASSFLTRTQYF. In nucleotides, the CDR3 is TGTGCCAGCAGTTTCCTAACCAGAACCCAGTACTTC.

This clone appeared a single time. The J gene is TRBJ1-2, the V gene TRBV5-6; D uncertain. This CDR3 region has 14 residues. The V end was cut by 5 bases, the J end by 9 bases, with 20 bases between. Germline CDR1 and CDR2: SGHDT and YYEEEE. CDR3 DNA sequence: TGTGCCAGCAGTCCAAACAGTCATACGGGGAGCTACACCTTC. It translates to CASSPNSHTGSYTF.

The rearrangement uses TRBV29-1 and TRBJ1-2; weak D call: TRBD1 (5 bases). Trimming cost V 4 bases and J 4 bases, with 13 bases left between them. The CDR3 runs to 13 residues. The germline CDR1 and CDR2 sequences are SQVTM and ANQGSEA. The DNA of the CDR3 is TGCAGCGTTGGGGATAGGGACCGCTATGGCTACACCTTC. Protein product: CSVGDRDRYGYTF.

The CDR3 DNA sequence: TGTGCCAGCAGCTTGAGGCAGAACTATGGCTACACCTTC. It translates to CASSLRQNYGYTF. This chain joins TRBV5-4 and TRBJ1-2; no firm D call. Between the trimmed V and J ends, which lost 1 base and 2 bases, there was a span of 6 bases. CDR3 length: 13 residues. Germline CDR1 and CDR2: SGHNT and YYREEE (reference sequence).

This clone was seen only a few times. This chain uses TRBV30 with TRBJ2-7; tentative D call: TRBD1 (5 bases). CDR3 size: 13 residues. V lost 2 bases to trimming and J lost 5 bases, with 13 bases between them. From germline, CDR1 is GTSNPN and CDR2 SVGIG (reference sequence). This chain's CDR3 is CAWSIRVPHEQYF. Written as DNA, the CDR3 is TGTGCCTGGAGTATCAGGGTGCCCCACGAGCAGTACTTC.

This clone was seen more than once but under ten times. V usage is TRBV10-3 and J usage is TRBJ2-3; D gene unclear. The V end was cut by 0 bases, the J end by 0 bases, with 7 bases between. The V gene's germline CDR1 is ENHRY and CDR2 SYGVKD. This CDR3 is built from 15 residues. DNA of the CDR3: TGTGCCATCAGTGAGTCGGCCTATAGCACAGATACGCAGTATTTT. Its protein is CAISESAYSTDTQYF.

The chain combines TRBV18 with TRBJ2-5; D is unclear. Germline V gene data show CDR1 as KGHSH and CDR2 as LQKENI. Between the trimmed V and J ends, which lost 0 bases and 4 bases, there was a span of 3 bases. The CDR3 contains 12 residues. CDR3 residues: CASSPPLETQYF. The CDR3 nucleotides read TGTGCCAGCTCACCACCGTTAGAGACCCAGTACTTC.

There are a few counts of this clone. The DNA of the CDR3 is TGCAGCGTTGAAGCGGGCGGCACGCAGTATTTT. As protein: CSVEAGGTQYF. The chain joins TRBV29-1 to TRBJ2-3, with D hard to call. The CDR3 is 11 amino acids. Germline V CDR1 and CDR2: SQVTM, ANQGSEA. Trimming took 1 base from V and 9 from J, leaving 8 bases between them.

The chain couples TRBV29-1 to TRBJ1-2; TRBD1 agrees at 9 bases. The CDR3 consists of 15 residues. V lost 6 bases and J lost 2; bases outside the gene matches: 10. Germline CDR1 SQVTM, CDR2 ANQGSEA. The CDR3 region has the DNA TGCAGCGTGGGTCGGACAGGGGCCGCAAACTATGGCTACACCTTC. Amino acid sequence: CSVGRTGAANYGYTF.

The chain carries TRBV30 and TRBJ1-4; TRBD1 might be the D (5 bases). Trimming left V 1 base short and J 0 bases short, with 12 bases between. CDR1 and CDR2 from the germline V gene are GTSNPN and SVGIG (reference sequence). This CDR3 has 16 amino acids. CDR3 protein: CAWSADSPATNEKLFF. The DNA for the CDR3 is TGTGCCTGGAGTGCTGACAGCCCTGCAACTAATGAAAAACTGTTTTTT.

This clone was observed a handful of times. The chain links TRBV7-2 to TRBJ1-2, with D unresolved. The V gene lost 1 base and the J gene lost 7 bases, with 10 bases spanning the gap. CDR1 SGHTA and CDR2 FQGNSA come from the germline V gene. This CDR3 comprises 13 residues. The CDR3 loop is CASSLDGAGGYTF. The CDR3 DNA reads as TGTGCCAGCAGCTTAGACGGTGCGGGTGGCTACACCTTC.